This TCR beta chain was profiled in a study of T cells in Graves' hyperthyroidism and ophthalmopathy. As for the study in general: Peripheral blood sampling occurred at initial diagnosis, before any treatment. Broader study findings: Onset of ophthalmopathy came a median approximately 6 months after the model predicted it.

Lactation, pregnancy, other autoimmune disease or uncontrolled infection excluded patients. The CDR3 regions of TCR beta were amplified from RNA transcripts. The HTBI primer set was used in a first-round RT-PCR of the TCR CDR3. TCRdb independently ran MiXCR on the multiplex PCR reads; one entry per CDR3 protein. The sample lists over 120,000 distinct CDR3 sequences; approximately 20% were seen once. The V end was cut by 5 bases, the J end by 4 bases, with 21 bases between. CDR1 and CDR2 from the germline V gene are SEHNR and FQNEAQ (reference sequence). There are 16 residues in the CDR3. There are many counts of this clonotype. The antigen is not known.

Sample: blood. The gene calls are TRBV7-9 and TRBJ2-7; D is perhaps TRBD1 (6 bases). This TCR came from a woman between 50 and 59 years old with Graves' hyperthyroidism that later progressed to Graves' ophthalmopathy. CDR3 nucleotide sequence: TGTGCCAGCAGCCTACTCCAGAGCAGGGGCGAATACGAGCAGTACTTC. Translation: CASSLLQSRGEYEQYF.